The 2 T cell receptor beta chains below were found in one sample sequenced in a study of beta chain features in type 1 diabetes. General study findings and limits: Researchers report that Type 1 diabetes patients had moderately but significantly shorter TCRB CDR3s across all four CD4+ subsets.

The entirety of the isolated RNA underwent reverse transcription, so expressed TCRB transcripts were sequenced. Here immunoSEQ multiplex PCR was the method, and the copy in TCRdb shows in-frame clones only, minus some. Among about 230,000 clones listed, 16% were seen once. Antigen specificity for these receptors is unknown. Sequenced sample: naive CD4+ T cells from blood. The receptors come from a young man with type 1 diabetes.

This clone was observed a handful of times. The rearrangement uses TRBV2 and TRBJ2-7; TRBD2 matches at 10 bases. Germline loops: CDR1 SNHLY, CDR2 FYNNEI. V gave up 1 base and J gave up 5 bases; unmatched junction bases: 5. The CDR3 runs 15 residues. The CDR3 DNA follows: TGTGCCAGCAGTGAAGTCAAAGGACTAGCGGACGAGCAGTACTTC. Translation: CASSEVKGLADEQYF.

This clone has just a few counts. Relative to the germline gene, one junction end is altered; a read error may explain this. The rearrangement links TRBV7-9 to TRBJ1-2; D ambiguous. The CDR3 has 8 residues. Germline CDR1 reads SEHNR; CDR2 reads FQNEAQ (reference sequence). The CDR3 here is CASSLPFF. The CDR3 coding sequence is TGTGCCAGCAGCTTACCTTTCTTC. Drawing the rest from reference TRBV7-9 and TRBJ1-2, the complete variable domain is DTGVSQNPRHKITKRGQNVTFRCDPISEHNRLYWYRQTLGQGPEFLTYFQNEAQLEKSRLLSDRFSAERPKGSFSTLEIQRTEQGDSAMYLCASSLPFFGSGTRLTVV.